This TCR beta chain was captured in a study of response to subunit inactivated influenza vaccine. Study-wide results and limits: Authors suggested seasonal influenza vaccinations each recruit few new T cells.

Regarding this clonotype: Its cognate antigen is unknown.

Using its own MiXCR run on the RT-PCR reads, TCRdb lists one record per CDR3 protein. Of 650,000 to 800,000 distinct CDR3 sequences detected, around 13% appear once; the ten largest clones hold less than 7%. In germline, CDR1 is LNHNV, CDR2 YYDKDF (reference sequence). The CDR3 consists of 14 residues. Trimming at V came to 2 bases and at J to 4 bases, leaving 1 base not matched to a gene. The gene calls are TRBV15 and TRBJ1-4, with 7 bases matching TRBD1. The material sequenced was PBMCs from blood, taken less than 15 days before vaccination. The clonotype was recovered from a man aged 45-60 years who received an inactivated influenza vaccine. This chain's CDR3 is CATSRWDSNEKLFF. DNA of the CDR3: TGTGCCACCAGCAGATGGGACAGTAATGAAAAACTGTTTTTT.